The clone carrying this T cell receptor beta chain was detected many times. Antigen: not known. Trimming removed 5 bases from V and 6 bases from J; junction bases left unmatched: 8. CDR3 length: 14 residues. The germline V gene encodes CDR1 SSHAT and CDR2 FNYEAQ (reference sequence). One entry per CDR3 protein, called by TCRdb with MiXCR from the reads. The data contain about 300,000 distinct CDR3 sequences, roughly 25% of them seen just once; the ten biggest clones take up approximately 15%. The data are from a study of T cell repertoires in cytomegalovirus infection. Study-wide background: Indications of both CMV infection and matching HLA type were provided by public TCR beta signatures. The study's findings and limits: Cumulative frequency of public TCR beta families picked out carriers of CMV plus the relevant HLA. The ex vivo response was dominated by HLA-C-restricted CMV-specific TCR beta clonotypes.

The rearrangement uses TRBV7-7 and TRBJ2-7; TRBD1 agrees at 9 bases. The sequenced sample was PBMCs. The source of this sequence is a human donor in good health (CMV status not recorded). Some clones in this sample may be carry-over from other donors' samples. The CDR3 here is CASSPGQGDVEQYF. DNA of the CDR3: TGTGCCAGCAGCCCGGGACAGGGTGATGTCGAGCAGTACTTC.